This entry lists 20 T cell receptor beta chains sequenced from one sample in a study of blood T cells in healthy people across ages. A second roughly 6 to 12 cycle PCR used barcoded and J-beta primers. TCRdb passed the 5' RACE reads through MiXCR, listing each CDR3 protein once. The sample lists approximately 800,000 distinct CDR3 sequences; roughly 53% were seen once. Input material: blood. All receptors come from an elderly man in good health.

In this sample, this clonotype turned up a few times. The chain employs TRBV25-1 and TRBJ1-6; possible D gene TRBD1, 6 bases. The CDR3 is 14 residues long. Trimming cost V 2 bases and J 10 bases, with 12 bases left between them. Germline assignment: CDR1 MGHDK and CDR2 SYGVNS. The DNA of the CDR3 is TGTGCCAGCAGTGAAGGGGGGGCCGGATCACCCCTCCACTTT. Its translation is CASSEGGAGSPLHF.

V usage is TRBV5-1 and J usage is TRBJ1-1; D may be TRBD1 (5 bases). In germline, CDR1 is SGHRS, CDR2 YFSETQ. The V and J ends lost 4 bases and 3 bases respectively, with 13 bases between them. This CDR3 has 14 amino acids. CDR3 protein: CASSRRGPDTEAFF. The CDR3, as DNA: TGCGCCAGCAGCAGGAGGGGCCCGGACACTGAAGCTTTCTTT.

The chain combines TRBV18 with TRBJ2-4; unclear D gene. Trimming took off 6 bases at V and 13 bases at J, with 19 bases between the two ends. This CDR3 has 13 amino acids. Germline V gene sequence: CDR1 KGHSH, CDR2 LQKENI. Here the CDR3 DNA reads TGTGCCAGCTCTGGCAGCCTCTCCTACGGGCAGTACTTC. Translation gives CASSGSLSYGQYF. Looking up the rest from reference TRBV18 and TRBJ2-4 gives the full variable domain: NAGVMQNPRHLVRRRGQEARLRCSPMKGHSHVYWYRQLPEEGLKFMVYLQKENIIDESGMPKERFSAEFPKEGPSILRIQQVVRGDSAAYFCASSGSLSYGQYFGAGTRLSVL.

The V and J genes are TRBV6-4 and TRBJ2-4, with a weak D call TRBD2 (6 bases). Trimming took 9 bases from V and 6 from J, leaving 15 bases between them. The V gene's germline CDR1 is MRHNA and CDR2 SNTAGT. The CDR3 sequence is 13 residues long. The CDR3 spells CASLGDGGNIQYF. The CDR3 DNA is TGTGCCAGTCTTGGGGACGGGGGAAACATTCAGTACTTC.

The chain joins TRBV6-1 to TRBJ2-1; D is ambiguous. Germline lookup yields CDR1 MNHNS and CDR2 SASEGT. There are 13 residues in the CDR3. V was shortened by 4 bases and J by 9 bases, with 13 bases between the two germline ends. CDR3 nucleotides: TGTGCCAGCAGTGTTGTCCCATCGATTGAGCAGTTCTTC. Encoded protein: CASSVVPSIEQFF.

J is TRBJ2-7 and V is TRBV29-1; 16 nucleotides match TRBD2. With 4 bases clipped from V and 2 bases from J, the junction kept 8 bases outside the gene matches. Per germline, CDR1 SQVTM and CDR2 ANQGSEA. CDR3 size: 17 residues. The CDR3 DNA follows: TGCAGCGTTGGAGGGACTAGCGGGAGGGTAAGAACCTACGAGCAGTACTTC. This encodes CSVGGTSGRVRTYEQYF.

This clonotype was seen once. The rearrangement joins TRBV7-2 to TRBJ2-7; TRBD1 is a possible D gene (5 bases). The J call is doubtful: the DNA matches TRBJ2-5 better. Germline V gene lookup returns CDR1 SGHTA and CDR2 FQGNSA. The CDR3 has 16 amino acids. As DNA, the CDR3 is TGTGCCAGCAGCACCCTGGGCCTAGGGGCCGGGGAGACCCAGTACTTC. This encodes CASSTLGLGAGETQYF.

This clonotype was detected only a few times. The J gene is TRBJ2-5, the V gene TRBV28; TRBD2 matches at 7 bases. The germline CDR1 and CDR2 sequences are MDHEN and SYDVKM. This CDR3 has 18 amino acids. Trimming at V came to 0 bases and at J to 3 bases, leaving 13 bases not matched to a gene. For the CDR3, the DNA is TGTGCCAGCAGTTTATGGGCCTTCCGGGGTCGGGGGGAAGAGACCCAGTACTTC. Protein: CASSLWAFRGRGEETQYF.

This chain connects TRBV7-2 to TRBJ2-5, with TRBD2 as a possible D gene (5 bases). The CDR3 is made up of 13 amino acids. Trimming pared 3 bases from V and 1 base from J, leaving 6 bases between. CDR1 is SGHTA and CDR2 is FQGNSA in the germline V gene. CDR3: CASSFGVQETQYF. The CDR3 DNA follows: TGTGCCAGCAGCTTCGGGGTCCAAGAGACCCAGTACTTC.

This sequence joins TRBV27 and TRBJ2-1, with 8 bases fitting TRBD2. From germline, CDR1 is MNHEY and CDR2 SMNVEV (reference sequence). Unmatched junction bases numbered 14, after V lost 5 bases and J lost 8 bases. The CDR3 totals 16 residues. CDR3: CASSTNWGGRPDEQFF. CDR3 in DNA: TGTGCCAGCAGTACTAACTGGGGCGGGAGGCCCGATGAGCAGTTCTTC.

The chain combines TRBV10-2 with TRBJ1-5; weak D call: TRBD1 (5 bases). This CDR3 contains 14 residues. The V and J ends lost 8 bases and 2 bases respectively, with 13 bases between them. Per the germline V gene, CDR1 is WSHSY and CDR2 is SAAADI. The CDR3 nucleotides are TGCGCCAGCTCTATGACAGTGGGCAATCAGCCCCAGCATTTT. Its protein product is CASSMTVGNQPQHF.

This clonotype was seen only once. The chain is built from TRBV20-1 and TRBJ2-2; TRBD2 matches 11 bases. The CDR3 is 15 residues long. Germline V gene data show CDR1 as DFQATT and CDR2 as SNEGSKA (reference sequence). V shed 5 bases and J 6 bases; nucleotides not matched to a gene: 8. The DNA of the CDR3 is TGCAGTGCTGGACTACTAGCGGGAGTTCCCGGGGAGCTGTTTTTT. It specifies CSAGLLAGVPGELFF.

This chain joins TRBV2 and TRBJ2-5; 9 bases fit TRBD1. This CDR3 is built from 14 residues. The V gene's germline CDR1 is SNHLY and CDR2 FYNNEI. V shed 6 bases and J 1 base; nucleotides not matched to a gene: 3. This CDR3 reads CASRRTGVQETQYF. As DNA, the CDR3 is TGTGCCAGCAGAAGGACAGGGGTCCAAGAGACCCAGTACTTC.

V and J are TRBV11-2 and TRBJ2-7, with TRBD2 as a possible D gene (5 bases). V dropped 6 bases and J dropped 2 bases, with 14 bases sitting between them. This CDR3 region has 14 residues. The germline V gene has CDR1 SGHAT and CDR2 FQNNGV. CDR3 sequence: CASRYMAGAYEQYF. DNA of the CDR3: TGTGCCAGCAGATACATGGCGGGCGCCTACGAGCAGTACTTC.

CDR3 sequence: CASSPPGLAGSTDTQYF. CDR3 coding DNA: TGCGCCAGCAGCCCACCGGGGCTAGCGGGAAGCACAGATACGCAGTATTTT. The chain carries TRBV5-1 and TRBJ2-3; 9 positions match TRBD2. Germline V gives CDR1 SGHRS, CDR2 YFSETQ. The CDR3 loop spans 17 amino acids. V lost 4 bases to trimming and J lost 0 bases; unmatched junction nucleotides: 9.

This clonotype was seen more than once but under ten times. V gene TRBV27 combines with J gene TRBJ2-7; possible D gene TRBD2, 6 bases. The CDR3 covers 14 residues. The V gene's germline CDR1 is MNHEY and CDR2 SMNVEV (reference sequence). Trimming pared 5 bases from V and 6 bases from J, leaving 17 bases between. The CDR3 region is CASSLGGVTSEQYF. The CDR3 nucleotides are TGTGCCAGCAGTCTTGGCGGGGTAACAAGCGAGCAGTACTTC.

This clonotype was detected ten times or more. This sequence joins TRBV12-3 or TRBV12-4 and TRBJ2-1; no clear D gene. The CDR3 spans 15 residues. V was shortened by 5 bases and J by 2 bases, with 13 bases between the two germline ends. The CDR3 is CASSRFGLTYNEQFF. DNA for the CDR3: TGTGCCAGCAGTAGATTTGGGCTAACCTACAATGAGCAGTTCTTC.

The chain employs TRBV28 and TRBJ2-3; the match to TRBD1 covers 8 bases. The ends lost 2 bases at V and 0 bases at J; junction bases unmatched: 7. Germline CDR1 reads MDHEN; CDR2 reads SYDVKM. CDR3 length equals 17 residues. Written as DNA, the CDR3 is TGTGCCAGCAGTTTAGGGTGGGGGACAGGTAGCACAGATACGCAGTATTTT. Its translation is CASSLGWGTGSTDTQYF.

At least ten counts were recorded for this clonotype. The rearrangement joins TRBV29-1 to TRBJ1-4; D is possibly TRBD1 (5 bases). V was clipped by 7 bases and J by 4 bases, with 10 bases between them. From germline, CDR1 is SQVTM and CDR2 ANQGSEA. The CDR3 has 12 residues. The CDR3 protein is CSARQHNEKLFF. CDR3 DNA: TGCAGCGCCAGACAGCATAATGAAAAACTGTTTTTT.

This clonotype was recorded a few times. V gene TRBV6-5 combines with J gene TRBJ2-3; 7 bases agree with TRBD1. Per germline, CDR1 MNHEY and CDR2 SVGAGI. The CDR3 covers 13 residues. V lost 6 bases, J lost 14 bases, and 14 bases stayed unmatched. The CDR3 is CASRQGTDLYAYF. The CDR3 region has the DNA TGTGCCAGCAGACAAGGGACAGACCTATACGCGTATTTT.